Presented here are 21 T cell receptor beta chains from one specimen sequenced in a study of shared clonotypes between healthy human individuals. Clones were sequenced by immunoSEQ multiplex PCR, and TCRdb holds only the in-frame ones, with some missing. The table lists fewer than 650,000 clones, less than 80% of them singletons. Source material: PBMCs. Receptors were obtained from a woman aged 40 to 50 in good health. Some clones in this sample may be carry-over from other donors' samples.

The chain carries TRBV4-3 and TRBJ2-1; D unclear. Germline CDR1 LGHNA, CDR2 YSLEER. The germline V and J ends were trimmed by 0 bases and 4 bases, with 10 bases remaining between them. This CDR3 has 15 residues. Here the CDR3 reads CASSQDRDHYNEQFF. As DNA, the CDR3 is TGCGCCAGCAGCCAAGATCGAGACCATTACAATGAGCAGTTCTTC.

The rearrangement uses TRBV19 and TRBJ2-7, with 7 bases lining up with TRBD1. With V trimmed by 5 bases and J by 6 bases, 4 bases remained unmatched. CDR3 size: 12 residues. Germline CDR1 is LNHDA and CDR2 is SQIVND (reference sequence). This CDR3 reads CASSRRQGEQYF. The CDR3 DNA reads TGTGCCAGTAGTCGGCGACAGGGCGAGCAGTACTTC.

V and J are TRBV19 and TRBJ1-1; maybe TRBD1 (6 bases). There are 12 residues in the CDR3. V lost 4 bases, J lost 6 bases, and 9 bases lay in between. Germline V gene sequence: CDR1 LNHDA, CDR2 SQIVND (reference sequence). For the CDR3, the DNA is TGTGCCAGTAGTACTAGGGGGGCTGAAGCTTTCTTT. Protein product: CASSTRGAEAFF.

This chain uses TRBV11-3 with TRBJ2-6; TRBD1 is a possible D gene (5 bases). V shed 4 bases and J shed 1 base, with 11 bases lying between them. The length of the CDR3 is 16 residues. CDR1 SGHNT and CDR2 YENEEA come from the germline V gene. Here the CDR3 DNA reads TGTGCCAGCAGCTCAGATCAGGGATCTGGGGCCAACGTCCTGACTTTC. It encodes CASSSDQGSGANVLTF.

The chain carries TRBV9 and TRBJ2-2; 10 nucleotides agree with TRBD1. Germline trimming cut 5 bases from V and 7 bases from J; bases unmatched to any gene: 5. CDR1 and CDR2 (germline): SGDLS, YYNGEE. The CDR3 covers 14 residues. CDR3 residues: CASSGDRGIGELFF. As DNA, the CDR3 is TGTGCCAGCAGTGGGGACAGGGGTATCGGGGAGCTGTTTTTT.

In this sample, this clone turned up a few times. The genes are TRBV6-1 and TRBJ2-7; D ambiguous. The length of the CDR3 is 16 residues. V was clipped by 4 bases and J by 0 bases, with 16 bases between them. Germline CDR1 and CDR2: MNHNS and SASEGT. The CDR3 coding sequence is TGTGCCAGCAGTGTAGCAACGACCACACCCTCCTACGAGCAGTACTTC. It codes for CASSVATTTPSYEQYF.

The gene calls are TRBV4-2 and TRBJ2-2; 9 bases align to TRBD2. The germline V gene encodes CDR1 LGHNA and CDR2 YNFKEQ. Trimming removed 2 bases from V and 6 bases from J; junction bases left unmatched: 4. This CDR3 region has 15 residues. The CDR3: CASSQSSGIAGELFF. The CDR3 bases are TGTGCCAGCAGCCAATCTAGCGGGATCGCCGGGGAGCTGTTTTTT.

The rearrangement joins TRBV28 to TRBJ2-2, with D perhaps matching TRBD2 (5 bases). Trimming cost V 5 bases and J 5 bases, with 18 bases left between them. The CDR3 sequence is 16 residues long. The germline gives CDR1 MDHEN, CDR2 SYDVKM. The CDR3 is CASSPPVDWLTGELFF. As DNA, the CDR3 is TGTGCCAGCAGTCCCCCCGTGGACTGGCTTACCGGGGAGCTGTTTTTT.

V usage is TRBV10-2 and J usage is TRBJ2-1; a weak D match, TRBD2 (5 bases). V lost 7 bases and J lost 0, with 7 bases in between. Germline CDR1 is WSHSY and CDR2 is SAAADI. The CDR3 runs 13 residues. DNA of the CDR3: TGCGCCAGCACCGGAGGCTCCTACAATGAGCAGTTCTTC. The encoded protein is CASTGGSYNEQFF.

This chain joins TRBV30 and TRBJ1-5; TRBD1 matches at 9 bases. Germline V gene sequence: CDR1 GTSNPN, CDR2 SVGIG (reference sequence). The CDR3 loop spans 18 amino acids. The V and J ends lost 4 bases and 2 bases, in that order; junction bases with no gene match: 15. The CDR3 sequence: CAWKAGQGLTVGNQPQHF. The CDR3 bases are TGTGCCTGGAAAGCTGGACAGGGGTTGACGGTTGGCAATCAGCCCCAGCATTTT.

The gene calls are TRBV2 and TRBJ2-7; maybe TRBD1 (6 bases). V lost 6 bases and J lost 3, with 15 bases in between. The CDR3 covers 14 residues. CDR1 is SNHLY, CDR2 FYNNEI, per germline. In DNA, the CDR3 is TGTGCCAGCAGCGGTCGGACAGCGGACTACGAGCAGTACTTC. It encodes CASSGRTADYEQYF.

This clone was seen more than once but under ten times. The chain recombines TRBV28 with TRBJ2-5; 8 nucleotides match TRBD1. Looked up from germline, CDR1 is MDHEN and CDR2 is SYDVKM. Trimming removed 2 bases from V and 4 bases from J; junction bases left unmatched: 15. CDR3 length equals 18 residues. The CDR3 sequence: CASSLDAGGAPEGETQYF. In DNA form, the CDR3 reads TGTGCCAGCAGTTTAGATGCAGGGGGCGCCCCGGAAGGAGAGACCCAGTACTTC.

This sequence joins TRBV27 and TRBJ1-5, with D perhaps TRBD1 (6 bases). The CDR3 has 16 amino acids. V lost 0 bases and J 0 bases, leaving 9 bases between the germline ends. Germline V gives CDR1 MNHEY, CDR2 SMNVEV (reference sequence). This CDR3 reads CASSLSGTHSNQPQHF. The CDR3 bases are TGTGCCAGCAGTTTATCGGGGACACATAGCAATCAGCCCCAGCATTTT.

The chain is built from TRBV4-1 and TRBJ2-1, with 8 bases fitting TRBD2. CDR3 length equals 16 residues. Germline loops: CDR1 MGHRA, CDR2 YSYEKL. The junction had 7 bases not matched to a gene; V was cut back by 4 bases and J by 2 bases. The CDR3 DNA reads TGCGCCAGCAGCCGACAAGCGGGAGAGGCCTACAATGAGCAGTTCTTC. Amino acid sequence: CASSRQAGEAYNEQFF.

The chain combines TRBV14 with TRBJ2-1; 9 nucleotides align to TRBD2. This CDR3 is 16 amino acids long. With 4 bases clipped from V and 4 bases from J, the junction kept 8 bases outside the gene matches. Germline CDR1 and CDR2: SGHDN and FVKESK. This chain's CDR3 is CASSPLAGGPYNEQFF. CDR3 sequence (DNA): TGTGCCAGCAGCCCCCTCGCGGGAGGGCCGTACAATGAGCAGTTCTTC.

The sample holds a few counts of this clone. The V and J genes are TRBV7-2 and TRBJ2-1; TRBD1 or TRBD2 may be the D gene (7 bases each). V was trimmed by 1 base and J by 8 bases, leaving 12 bases between them. This CDR3 is built from 14 residues. CDR1 is SGHTA, CDR2 FQGNSA, per germline. As DNA, the CDR3 is TGTGCCAGCAGCTTAGGCGCAGGGGGGGATGAGCAGTTCTTC. This translates into CASSLGAGGDEQFF.

In the case of this clone: Other DNA sequences within the sample encode an identical CDR3. This rearrangement joins TRBV28 to TRBJ1-5, with D perhaps matching TRBD1 (5 bases). Deletions cut 5 bases from V and 8 bases from J, with 10 bases between. The germline CDR1 and CDR2 sequences are MDHEN and SYDVKM. The CDR3 extends over 12 amino acids. The CDR3 sequence is CASSVGGKPQHF. In DNA form, the CDR3 reads TGTGCCAGCAGTGTTGGGGGTAAGCCCCAGCATTTT.

This rearrangement joins TRBV20-1 to TRBJ1-2; tentative D call: TRBD1 (5 bases). The CDR3 is 11 residues long. V shed 5 bases and J shed 3 bases, with 7 bases lying between them. CDR1 is DFQATT, CDR2 SNEGSKA, per germline (reference sequence). The CDR3 region has the DNA TGCAGTGCTGTACAGGACTATGGCTACACCTTC. Translating gives CSAVQDYGYTF.

V and J are TRBV5-1 and TRBJ2-3; D is unresolved. CDR1 SGHRS and CDR2 YFSETQ come from the germline V gene. Trimming cost V 1 base and J 0 bases, with 6 bases left between them. The CDR3 sequence is 14 residues long. The CDR3 spells CASSLTTSTDTQYF. CDR3 bases: TGCGCCAGCAGCTTGACGACCAGCACAGATACGCAGTATTTT.

This clone appeared many times. Other nucleotide sequences from this sample produce the same CDR3. J is TRBJ1-5 and V is TRBV30, with TRBD1 as a possible D gene (6 bases). Looked up from germline, CDR1 is GTSNPN and CDR2 is SVGIG (reference sequence). This CDR3 region has 14 residues. Trimming cost V 5 bases and J 0 bases, with 11 bases left between them. DNA for the CDR3: TGTGCCTGGCCTCCGGGACATAGCAATCAGCCCCAGCATTTT. It specifies CAWPPGHSNQPQHF.

The chain is built from TRBV27 and TRBJ2-2; 7 bases fit TRBD1. The CDR3 is made up of 14 amino acids. The V and J ends lost 10 bases and 5 bases, in that order; junction bases with no gene match: 10. The V gene's germline CDR1 is MNHEY and CDR2 SMNVEV (reference sequence). The CDR3 reads CATSQTGTTGELFF. The CDR3 region has the DNA TGTGCCACTTCCCAGACAGGGACGACCGGGGAGCTGTTTTTT.